Presented here are 32 T cell receptor beta chains from one specimen sequenced in a study of graft-versus-host responses after intestinal transplantation. Assay: immunoSEQ multiplex PCR; the TCRdb copy retains only in-frame clones and omits some. The repertoire holds approximately 9,800 clones, with over 30% as singletons. Investigators plated approximately 200,000 CFSE-labeled responder cells together with approximately 200,000 irradiated stimulator cells labeled with violet dye. The sample here was alloreactive CD8+ T cells from a mixed lymphocyte reaction culture, taken before intestinal transplant. The subset is: CFSE-low proliferating T cells sorted from roughly 6-day pre-transplant mixed lymphocyte reaction (GvH or HvG direction). Every receptor here comes from a human patient who received an intestinal transplant.

This clone has just a few counts. The J gene is TRBJ1-2, the V gene TRBV25-1; 7 nucleotides line up with TRBD1. Per the germline V gene, CDR1 is MGHDK and CDR2 is SYGVNS. The CDR3 extends over 15 amino acids. The V segment lost 1 base and the J segment 6 bases; nucleotides outside the gene matches: 8. The CDR3 loop is CASSEWRDSRHGYTF. The CDR3 DNA reads as TGTGCCAGCAGTGAATGGCGGGACAGCCGGCATGGCTACACCTTC.

This chain uses TRBV12-2 with TRBJ2-3; the D call of TRBD2 is as the table states it, not checked on the DNA. TRBV12-2 is a listed pseudogene. The CDR3 covers 21 residues. CDR3 nucleotides: TGTGCAAGTCGCTCCAACCCACGGACTAGCGGGGGCGAGTCCCCCACAGATACGCAGTATTTT. Amino acids: CASRSNPRTSGGESPTDTQYF.

This chain joins TRBV12-2 and TRBJ2-3; no DNA check was done on the table's D call, TRBD2. TRBV12-2 counts as a pseudogene. The CDR3 is 14 amino acids. The CDR3, as DNA: TGTGCAAGTCGCTTAGCGGGAGGGCCAGATACGCAGTATTTT. Its protein product is CASRLAGGPDTQYF.

The genes are TRBV2 and TRBJ2-1, with TRBD2 matching 10 bases. The CDR3 is 16 residues long. Trimming cost V 7 bases and J 5 bases; bases outside gene matches: 11. CDR1 is SNHLY and CDR2 is FYNNEI in the germline V gene. The CDR3 DNA follows: TGTGCCAGCATCCAACCCCAGCGGGAGGGGGACAATGAGCAGTTCTTC. The encoded protein is CASIQPQREGDNEQFF.

The chain combines TRBV6-5 with TRBJ1-1, with a tentative D call TRBD1 (6 bases). Germline lookup yields CDR1 MNHEY and CDR2 SVGAGI. V lost 5 bases and J lost 1, with 11 bases in between. The CDR3 length is 14 residues. In DNA, the CDR3 is TGTGCCAGCAGTCCGGGGACACCGAACACTGAAGCTTTCTTT. It specifies CASSPGTPNTEAFF.

The chain links TRBV5-6 to TRBJ2-7; 7 bases match TRBD2. V trimming: 4 bases; J trimming: 2 bases; junction bases outside the gene matches: 12. In germline, CDR1 is SGHDT, CDR2 YYEEEE. The CDR3 has 16 residues. In DNA, the CDR3 is TGTGCCAGCAGCCCACAGTTAAAGCGGGGTCCCTACGAGCAGTACTTC. Its translation: CASSPQLKRGPYEQYF.

In its sample, this clone was seen a few times. This chain links TRBV9 with TRBJ2-1; 8 bases are a match to TRBD2. CDR3 length equals 14 residues. Looked up from germline, CDR1 is SGDLS and CDR2 is YYNGEE. The J segment lost 6 bases and the V segment lost 0 bases, leaving 2 bases of the junction unmatched. Here the CDR3 reads CASSVGAGVNEQFF. DNA of the CDR3: TGTGCCAGCAGCGTAGGAGCGGGGGTCAATGAGCAGTTCTTC.

The chain is built from TRBV28 and TRBJ2-7; TRBD2 might be the D (6 bases). The V end was cut by 2 bases, the J end by 3 bases, with 11 bases between. The CDR3 spans 14 residues. Germline loops: CDR1 MDHEN, CDR2 SYDVKM. The CDR3 spells CASSLGTSYYEQYF. In DNA, the CDR3 is TGTGCCAGCAGTTTAGGGACTTCGTACTACGAGCAGTACTTC.

This chain joins TRBV6-6 and TRBJ2-4, with a tentative D call TRBD1 (5 bases). Trimming removed 6 bases at V and 5 bases at J, with 11 bases between. Germline values: CDR1 MNHNY, CDR2 SVGAGI (reference sequence). The CDR3 has 13 residues. The CDR3 DNA follows: TGTGCCAGCAGAAGCCTGACAGAAAACATTCAGTACTTC. Translated: CASRSLTENIQYF.

The chain employs TRBV9 and TRBJ2-2, with D possibly matching TRBD2 (5 bases). CDR1 is SGDLS, CDR2 YYNGEE, per germline. Deletions cut 4 bases from V and 7 bases from J, with 20 bases between. CDR3 length: 16 residues. CDR3 in amino acids: CASSSRDGGWVGELFF. The DNA for the CDR3 is TGTGCCAGCAGCTCTCGCGATGGCGGGTGGGTCGGGGAGCTGTTTTTT.

The sample holds a few counts of this clone. The chain carries TRBV6-1 and TRBJ2-7; the D is unclear. The germline gives CDR1 MNHNS, CDR2 SASEGT. V was pared by 5 bases and J by 3 bases, with 11 bases between. The CDR3 is 13 residues long. CDR3 sequence reads: CASSYGGLYEQYF. The CDR3 coding sequence is TGTGCCAGCAGTTATGGCGGCCTCTACGAGCAGTACTTC.

The chain joins TRBV5-1 to TRBJ2-5; 7 positions agree with TRBD2. Germline V CDR1 and CDR2: SGHRS, YFSETQ. The CDR3 spans 15 residues. Trimming at V came to 3 bases and at J to 2 bases, leaving 7 bases not matched to a gene. The CDR3 spells CASSSPFGGQETQYF. CDR3 bases: TGCGCCAGCAGCTCTCCGTTCGGGGGGCAAGAGACCCAGTACTTC.

CDR3 loop: CASSEVEREGADNQPQHF. The CDR3 DNA reads TGTGCCAGCAGTGAAGTTGAGCGGGAGGGGGCGGACAATCAGCCCCAGCATTTT. This chain links TRBV6-1 with TRBJ1-5, with 7 bases that match TRBD1. The V gene end was trimmed by 1 base and the J gene end by 3 bases; junction bases not matched to a gene: 12. Per germline, CDR1 MNHNS and CDR2 SASEGT. The CDR3 sequence is 18 residues long.

The DNA of the CDR3 is TGCGCCAGCAGCCAAGAAAGGAGGCCAAATGAGCAGTTCTTC. Protein sequence: CASSQERRPNEQFF. J is TRBJ2-1 and V is TRBV4-1; D may be TRBD2 (5 bases). Germline CDR1 is MGHRA and CDR2 is YSYEKL. The CDR3 spans 14 residues. The V end lost 0 bases, the J end lost 7 bases, and 10 bases lay between the germline ends.

The chain links TRBV19 to TRBJ2-2, with D possibly being TRBD2 (6 bases). V was clipped by 3 bases and J by 0 bases, with 14 bases between them. Germline V CDR1 and CDR2: LNHDA, SQIVND (reference sequence). The CDR3 is 17 amino acids. This CDR3 is CASSIGGIVANTGELFF. The DNA for the CDR3 is TGTGCCAGTAGTATTGGGGGGATAGTGGCGAACACCGGGGAGCTGTTTTTT.

This clone was counted once. The V call is TRBV27, the J call TRBJ2-1, with TRBD2 matching over 9 bases. J gave up 6 bases and V 7 bases, and 10 bases lay outside the gene matches. The CDR3 totals 15 residues. Germline lookup yields CDR1 MNHEY and CDR2 SMNVEV (reference sequence). As DNA, the CDR3 is TGTGCCAGCACACATGGGGCTAGCGGGGTCAATGAGCAGTTCTTC. Its translation: CASTHGASGVNEQFF.

This clone has more than one count but fewer than ten. The rearrangement joins TRBV7-8 to TRBJ2-7; 8 bases fit TRBD2. The CDR3 contains 16 residues. Trimming removed 3 bases from V and 1 base from J; junction bases left unmatched: 8. Germline V CDR1 and CDR2: SGHVS, FQNEAQ. CDR3 in DNA: TGTGCCAGCAGCTTGTCCCCGGGGGGGGGTTCCTACGAGCAGTACTTC. This sequence encodes CASSLSPGGGSYEQYF.

The V call is TRBV9, the J call TRBJ2-2; 12 bases match TRBD2. The CDR3 is made up of 16 amino acids. With 4 bases clipped from V and 5 bases from J, the junction kept 6 bases outside the gene matches. The V gene's germline CDR1 is SGDLS and CDR2 YYNGEE. CDR3 protein: CASSLSGTSGTGELFF. CDR3 DNA: TGTGCCAGCAGCTTATCCGGGACTAGCGGGACCGGGGAGCTGTTTTTT. Full variable domain (remainder filled in from reference TRBV9 and TRBJ2-2): DSGVTQTPKHLITATGQRVTLRCSPRSGDLSVYWYQQSLDQGLQFLIQYYNGEERAKGNILERFSAQQFPDLHSELNLSSLELGDSALYFCASSLSGTSGTGELFFGEGSRLTVL.

This clone is categorized as medium-sized. The rearrangement uses TRBV2 and TRBJ2-7; TRBD2 matches at 8 bases. J was trimmed by 1 base and V by 8 bases; bases with no gene match: 4. Germline V CDR1 and CDR2: SNHLY, FYNNEI. The CDR3 extends over 13 amino acids. The CDR3 region has the DNA TGTGCCAGCCTCCGGGGGGGGTCCTACGAGCAGTACTTC. Its translation is CASLRGGSYEQYF.

The rearrangement uses TRBV6-5 and TRBJ1-5; D is ambiguous. The V and J ends lost 6 bases and 14 bases respectively, with 5 bases between them. Germline CDR1 MNHEY, CDR2 SVGAGI. There are 8 residues in the CDR3. This CDR3 is CASRREHF. The CDR3 bases are TGTGCCAGCAGGAGGGAGCATTTT.

This clone was observed a single time. V is TRBV28 and J is TRBJ1-1; 7 nucleotides line up with TRBD1. Germline-derived CDR1 and CDR2 are MDHEN and SYDVKM. CDR3 size: 17 residues. V lost 5 bases to trimming and J lost 2 bases; unmatched junction nucleotides: 14. The CDR3 nucleotides are TGTGCCAGCAGTACCCCTCGGGACAGCCGAATAAACACTGAAGCTTTCTTT. It encodes CASSTPRDSRINTEAFF.

This chain uses TRBV7-9 with TRBJ2-7, with TRBD1 identical over 9 bases. The CDR3 has 15 amino acids. The ends lost 2 bases at V and 6 bases at J; junction bases unmatched: 8. Germline V lookup: CDR1 SEHNR, CDR2 FQNEAQ (reference sequence). CDR3: CASSLLGTGFFEQYF. CDR3 coding DNA: TGTGCCAGCAGCTTATTGGGGACAGGGTTTTTCGAGCAGTACTTC.

The genes are TRBV7-9 and TRBJ2-7; possibly TRBD1 for D (5 bases). This CDR3 has 13 amino acids. V was trimmed by 5 bases and J by 4 bases, leaving 12 bases between them. Germline CDR1 is SEHNR and CDR2 is FQNEAQ (reference sequence). CDR3 sequence (DNA): TGTGCCAGCAGCCCTCCGACAGAATACGAGCAGTACTTC. Translation: CASSPPTEYEQYF.

V usage is TRBV9 and J usage is TRBJ1-4; possible D gene TRBD1, 5 bases. V was pared by 4 bases and J by 8 bases, with 21 bases between. Per germline, CDR1 SGDLS and CDR2 YYNGEE. CDR3 size: 16 residues. The CDR3 DNA is TGTGCCAGCAGCCTGAGCTCCGGGGCCGGGGGAGAAAAACTGTTTTTT. It specifies CASSLSSGAGGEKLFF.

In its sample, this clone was seen a few times. The rearrangement joins TRBV27 to TRBJ2-7; the D gene is possibly TRBD1 (6 bases). This CDR3 is 13 amino acids long. V dropped 4 bases and J dropped 3 bases, with 10 bases sitting between them. Looked up from germline, CDR1 is MNHEY and CDR2 is SMNVEV (reference sequence). CDR3 residues: CASSSGHLYEQYF. The CDR3 DNA is TGTGCCAGCAGTTCGGGACACCTCTACGAGCAGTACTTC.

The genes are TRBV27 and TRBJ1-2; D gene uncertain. CDR1 is MNHEY and CDR2 is SMNVEV in the germline V gene (reference sequence). Trimming stripped 3 bases from V and 4 bases from J, with 15 bases between. This CDR3 has 15 amino acids. The CDR3 DNA reads as TGTGCCAGCAGTTTTAACGGTGGAGCGGGCTATGGCTACACCTTC. This gives the protein CASSFNGGAGYGYTF.

The rearrangement links TRBV15 to TRBJ1-5, with a possible D match to TRBD1 (5 bases). Germline V lookup: CDR1 LNHNV, CDR2 YYDKDF (reference sequence). CDR3 length: 15 residues. V was trimmed by 0 bases and J by 7 bases, leaving 13 bases between them. Here the CDR3 DNA reads TGTGCCACCAGCAGAGATCAAGGGGCAGGGCAGCCCCAGCATTTT. Translated, it gives CATSRDQGAGQPQHF.

The rearrangement joins TRBV10-1 to TRBJ1-6; D is uncertain. The CDR3 contains 15 residues. Germline CDR1 WNHNN, CDR2 SYGVQD (reference sequence). Deletions cut 3 bases from V and 7 bases from J, with 13 bases between. CDR3 DNA: TGCGCCAGCAGTGATACGACTGATGGCAATTCACCCCTCCACTTT. It specifies CASSDTTDGNSPLHF.

The J gene is TRBJ1-5, the V gene TRBV21-1; no check of the table's D call, TRBD1, against the DNA was made. TRBV21-1 is a pseudogene locus. The CDR3 totals 16 residues. CDR3 sequence: CASSKGSRDRDQPQHF. The CDR3 DNA is TGTGCCAGCAGCAAAGGTTCCCGGGACAGGGATCAGCCCCAGCATTTT.

The V and J genes are TRBV28 and TRBJ1-4, with 7 bases matching TRBD1. Germline-derived CDR1 and CDR2 are MDHEN and SYDVKM. The CDR3 runs to 17 residues. Trimming removed 3 bases from V and 10 bases from J; junction bases left unmatched: 17. The CDR3 sequence: CASSFLLTGTESGKLFF. In DNA form, the CDR3 reads TGTGCCAGCAGTTTCCTGCTGACCGGGACAGAATCGGGAAAACTGTTTTTT.

The V gene is TRBV7-9, the J gene TRBJ1-2; possible D gene TRBD1, 5 bases. Germline V gives CDR1 SEHNR, CDR2 FQNEAQ (reference sequence). Trimming pared 5 bases from V and 3 bases from J, leaving 13 bases between. The CDR3 length is 14 residues. CDR3 sequence (DNA): TGTGCCAGCAGCGCCTACAGGACATACTATGGCTACACCTTC. As protein: CASSAYRTYYGYTF.

The V gene is TRBV7-8, the J gene TRBJ2-2; 12 nucleotides agree with TRBD1. Germline loops: CDR1 SGHVS, CDR2 FQNEAQ. This CDR3 is built from 16 residues. Germline trimming cut 5 bases from V and 4 bases from J; bases unmatched to any gene: 5. CDR3 sequence reads: CASSTGQGAPTGELFF. The CDR3 DNA sequence: TGTGCCAGCAGCACGGGACAGGGGGCGCCCACCGGGGAGCTGTTTTTT.